This is a list of T cell receptor beta chains from one sample in a study of blood T cell repertoires in COVID-19. The protocol was immunoSEQ multiplex PCR, while the TCRdb copy is restricted to in-frame clones and leaves out a portion. Here the sample spans tens of thousands of clones, just over 85% being singletons. The sequenced sample was peripheral blood. Every receptor here comes from a woman in her sixties or seventies with COVID-19, enrolled during active disease. Both conserved end residues are part of each CDR3. The order of the fields is V gene, D gene, J gene, CDR3 DNA, CDR3 protein. A D gene is named only where the DNA matches it firmly.

>TRBV21-1|NA|TRBJ1-4
TGTGCCAGCAGAAAGGCACAGAACGCTGCAACTAATGAAAAACTGTTTTTT
CASRKAQNAATNEKLFF
>TRBV5-4|TRBD1|TRBJ1-2
TGTGCCAGCAGCCTAGGACAGGGGGCGTCTTTTGGCTACACCTTC
CASSLGQGASFGYTF
>TRBV30|TRBD2|TRBJ2-2
TGTGCCTGGAGGACTAGCGGGAGGGCCACCTCAGGCGAGCTGTTTTTT
CAWRTSGRATSGELFF
>TRBV27|TRBD1|TRBJ2-3
TGTGCCAGCAGTTCCCCCCGGGACAGCGTTGGAGATACGCAGTATTTT
CASSSPRDSVGDTQYF
>TRBV28|NA|TRBJ2-2
TGTGCCAGCGGAGAAACGAACACCGGGGAGCTGTTTTTT
CASGETNTGELFF
>TRBV2|NA|TRBJ2-1
TGTGCCAGCATTGACAGGCGCAACTCCTACTCCTACAATGAGCAGTTCTTC
CASIDRRNSYSYNEQFF
>TRBV5-6|NA|TRBJ1-1
TGTGCCAGCAGCTTGGCAGGTCAGTTGTACACTGAAGCTTTCTTT
CASSLAGQLYTEAFF
>TRBV23-1|NA|TRBJ2-3
TGCGCCAGCAGTCAGCTCCGAGGGGGGGGGCCAGATACGCAGTATTTT
CASSQLRGGGPDTQYF
>TRBV6-5|TRBD1|TRBJ1-3
TGTGCCAGCAGTTACTCCGACAGGGCCACTGGAAACACCATATATTTT
CASSYSDRATGNTIYF
>TRBV10-3|TRBD2|TRBJ2-7
TGTGCCATCAGAGGGACTAGCAGCCACGAGCAGTACTTC
CAIRGTSSHEQYF